The entry below gives a single T cell receptor (beta chain) sequence along with its context. This CDR3 comprises 14 residues. V shed 3 bases and J shed 1 base, with 11 bases lying between them. Germline V lookup: CDR1 DFQATT, CDR2 SNEGSKA (reference sequence). As the template, RNA transcripts were used to amplify TCR beta CDR3 regions. Second-round multiplex PCR came after first-round RT-PCR with HTBI primers. TCRdb ran MiXCR on the multiplex PCR reads and lists one entry per CDR3 protein. The table has around 670,000 distinct CDR3 sequences, around 40% seen once; the top ten hold 40% to 55%. These data come from a study of Graves' ophthalmopathy and Graves' hyperthyroidism.

Sample: peripheral blood. The chain carries TRBV20-1 and TRBJ2-3, with D perhaps matching TRBD1 (5 bases). This clonotype originated in an adult man with Graves' ophthalmopathy. The CDR3 spells CSASHGRGTDTQYF. The CDR3 DNA reads as TGCAGTGCTAGTCATGGCAGGGGCACAGATACGCAGTATTTT.